Listed below are T cell receptor beta chains from one sample, sequenced in a study of technical replicates of blood from several donors. Generated by immunoSEQ multiplex PCR, the TCRdb table keeps only in-frame clones and is missing some. The sample lists almost 55,000 clones; 94% were seen once. Sequenced material: T cells isolated from PBMCs. The source is a human donor in good health. The CDR3 runs from the conserved cysteine through the conserved F or W. The order of the fields is J gene, D gene, clone size, V gene, CDR3 protein, CDR3 DNA. The D gene is left open where the match is weak. Size is stated for part of the rows, as once, few or many counts, or as a class when the clone is expanded.

TRBJ1-3	-	-	TRBV12-5	CASGLVPGPGPGNTIYF	TGTGCTAGTGGTTTGGTACCAGGGCCGGGCCCTGGAAACACCATATATTTT
TRBJ2-3	-	-	TRBV11-2	CASSPRSGADTQYF	TGTGCCAGCAGCCCCCGTAGCGGCGCAGATACGCAGTATTTT
TRBJ2-5	TRBD1	-	TRBV9	CASSVGTGDQETQYF	TGTGCCAGCAGCGTAGGGACAGGGGATCAAGAGACCCAGTACTTC
TRBJ2-7	-	-	TRBV5-1	CASSAGGSLREQYF	TGCGCCAGCAGCGCGGGCGGATCACTACGAGAGCAGTACTTC
TRBJ2-7	-	-	TRBV9	CASSVDSSVSSVDEQYF	TGTGCCAGCAGCGTAGATTCTTCTGTCTCATCAGTCGACGAGCAGTACTTC
TRBJ1-1	-	-	TRBV6-5	CASTLGQADTEAFF	TGTGCCAGCACCCTTGGGCAGGCAGACACTGAAGCTTTCTTT
TRBJ2-7	TRBD1	-	TRBV5-1	CASSVDRTYEQYF	TGCGCCAGCAGCGTGGACAGGACCTACGAGCAGTACTTC
TRBJ2-5	-	-	TRBV7-2	CASSSRGLAYQETQYF	TGTGCCAGCAGCTCCCGAGGTCTAGCGTATCAAGAGACCCAGTACTTC
TRBJ2-7	TRBD2	-	TRBV5-4	CASSSPGTSGRGYEQYF	TGTGCCAGCAGCTCCCCTGGGACTAGCGGGAGAGGGTACGAGCAGTACTTC
TRBJ2-3	-	-	TRBV6-6	CASSYRRITSTDTQYF	TGTGCCAGCAGTTACCGGCGGATTACTAGCACAGATACGCAGTATTTT
TRBJ2-2	TRBD1	few	TRBV5-4	CASSLVTGATGELFF	TGTGCCAGCAGCTTGGTTACAGGGGCGACCGGGGAGCTGTTTTTT
TRBJ2-4	-	-	TRBV5-1	CASSQGSPEDIQYF	TGCGCCAGCAGTCAGGGGAGTCCCGAGGACATTCAGTACTTC
TRBJ2-7	TRBD2	once	TRBV29-1	CSVVKAGVSYEQYF	TGCAGCGTTGTTAAAGCGGGGGTCTCCTACGAGCAGTACTTC
TRBJ1-1	TRBD1	few	TRBV10-3	CATQGASTEAFF	TGTGCCACTCAGGGGGCGAGCACTGAAGCTTTCTTT
TRBJ2-5	-	-	TRBV7-3	CASSLGGTETQYF	TGTGCCAGCAGCTTAGGGGGGACGGAGACCCAGTACTTC
TRBJ2-1	-	-	TRBV7-2	CASTSPTRGNEQFF	TGTGCCAGCACCTCACCCACAAGGGGCAATGAGCAGTTCTTC
TRBJ2-1	TRBD2	-	TRBV7-3	CASSPTGGAGGMYEQFF	TGTGCCAGCAGCCCAACCGGCGGAGCGGGGGGGATGTATGAGCAGTTCTTC
TRBJ1-2	-	-	TRBV15	CATSKDKGANYGYTF	TGTGCCACCAGCAAGGACAAGGGGGCTAACTATGGCTACACCTTC
TRBJ2-3	-	-	TRBV7-9	CASSLSLGGSTDTQYF	TGTGCCAGCAGCTTAAGTCTGGGAGGAAGCACAGATACGCAGTATTTT
TRBJ2-1	-	-	TRBV18	CASSPSPYNEQFF	TGTGCCAGCTCACCAAGCCCTTACAATGAGCAGTTCTTC
TRBJ1-5	TRBD1	-	TRBV7-8	CASSSGTGINQPQHF	TGTGCCAGCAGCTCCGGGACAGGGATCAATCAGCCCCAGCATTTT
TRBJ2-1	TRBD1	-	TRBV15	CATSRVPGTAAYNEQFF	TGTGCCACCAGCAGAGTACCCGGGACAGCGGCTTACAATGAGCAGTTCTTC
TRBJ1-2	-	-	TRBV5-6	CASSLNRVYTYGYTF	TGTGCCAGCAGCTTGAACCGGGTGTACACCTATGGCTACACCTTC
TRBJ2-7	-	-	TRBV13	CASSSNTYEQYF	TGTGCCAGCAGCTCCAACACCTACGAGCAGTACTTC
TRBJ2-7	TRBD2	-	TRBV11-2	CASSSFGLAGVEQYF	TGTGCCAGCAGCTCCTTTGGGCTAGCGGGAGTAGAACAGTACTTC
TRBJ2-7	-	once	TRBV5-4	CASSEKTSYEQYF	TGTGCCAGCAGCGAGAAGACATCCTACGAGCAGTACTTC
TRBJ2-3	TRBD1	once	TRBV11-2	CASSIGQAPDTQYF	TGTGCCAGCAGCATTGGACAGGCCCCAGATACGCAGTATTTT
TRBJ1-4	-	-	TRBV15	CATSRRRGDEKLFF	TGTGCCACCAGCAGAAGGCGGGGGGATGAAAAACTGTTTTTT
TRBJ1-2	-	-	TRBV6-6	CASSPRDSGYTF	TGTGCCAGCAGTCCCCGGGATAGTGGCTACACCTTC
TRBJ2-1	TRBD2	-	TRBV5-1	CASSTGTSGYNEQFF	TGCGCCAGCAGTACCGGGACTAGCGGCTACAATGAGCAGTTCTTC
TRBJ1-1	TRBD1	-	TRBV5-4	CASSVITGGPSNTEAFF	TGTGCCAGCAGCGTTATTACAGGGGGCCCTTCGAACACTGAAGCTTTCTTT
TRBJ2-7	TRBD2	-	TRBV28	CASSTQTSGKIYEQYF	TGTGCCAGCAGTACCCAGACTAGCGGGAAGATATACGAGCAGTACTTC
TRBJ1-4	-	-	TRBV6-5	CASSYSWGVGEKLFF	TGTGCCAGCAGTTACTCGTGGGGGGTTGGTGAAAAACTGTTTTTT
TRBJ2-7	TRBD2	once	TRBV28	CASRPTSGGYEQYF	TGTGCCAGCAGGCCCACTAGCGGTGGCTACGAGCAGTACTTC
TRBJ2-7	TRBD2	-	TRBV7-2	CASSSDGGRGYEQYF	TGTGCCAGCAGCTCAGACGGCGGGAGAGGCTACGAGCAGTACTTC
TRBJ2-7	TRBD1	-	TRBV28	CASRKPGQTYEQYF	TGTGCCAGCAGGAAACCGGGACAGACCTACGAGCAGTACTTC
TRBJ2-3	-	-	TRBV7-8	CASSPYTTDTQYF	TGTGCCAGCAGCCCATACACAACAGATACGCAGTATTTT
TRBJ2-5	TRBD2	-	TRBV7-6	CASSPPAGGETQYF	TGTGCCAGCAGCCCACCAGCGGGAGGTGAGACCCAGTACTTC
TRBJ2-6	-	-	TRBV5-1	CASSLAGGSGANVLTF	TGCGCCAGCAGCTTGGCAGGGGGGTCTGGGGCCAACGTCCTGACTTTC
TRBJ1-1	-	-	TRBV7-9	CASNRQSF	TGTGCCAGCAACCGCCAGTCGTTT
TRBJ1-4	-	-	TRBV5-4	CASSLGGAREKLFF	TGTGCCAGCAGCTTGGGGGGAGCCAGAGAAAAACTGTTTTTT
TRBJ2-2	-	few	TRBV11-3	CASSLDGNTGELFF	TGTGCCAGCAGCTTAGACGGGAACACCGGGGAGCTGTTTTTT
TRBJ1-4	-	-	TRBV5-6	CASSPLLSEKLFF	TGTGCCAGCAGTCCTCTCCTGTCCGAAAAACTGTTTTTT
TRBJ2-3	TRBD2	-	TRBV7-9	CASSFSGGDTQYF	TGTGCCAGCAGCTTTAGCGGGGGAGATACGCAGTATTTT
TRBJ2-7	TRBD1	-	TRBV5-4	CASSQPGDRVGYEQYF	TGTGCCAGCAGCCAACCAGGGGACAGGGTCGGCTACGAGCAGTACTTC
TRBJ1-1	TRBD1	-	TRBV6-6	CASTDREGTEAFF	TGTGCCAGCACCGACAGGGAAGGAACTGAAGCTTTCTTT